This T cell receptor (beta chain) is from a study of blood T cell repertoires in COVID-19. On the study more broadly: PBMCs, B-cell-depleted T cells, or T cells provided the cDNA or gDNA that made up the material.

TCRdb's copy holds only in-frame clones and misses some; the assay was immunoSEQ multiplex PCR. The sample contains a few hundred thousand clones, roughly 88% of which appear only once. Seattle patient enrollment occurred during active infection, with longitudinal follow-up thereafter. The sequenced sample consisted of peripheral blood. The receptor was derived from a woman in her 70s with COVID-19, enrolled during active disease.

DNA for the CDR3: TGTGCCAGCAGTGAAATTTTGGTCGGGACAGCTAATGAAAAACTGTTTTTT. Protein: CASSEILVGTANEKLFF. The chain links TRBV2 to TRBJ1-4, with 7 nucleotides matching TRBD1. Germline-derived CDR1 and CDR2 are SNHLY and FYNNEI. This CDR3 has 17 amino acids. Losses at the gene ends were 2 bases for V and 3 bases for J; bases not matched to a gene: 9.